This entry features one T cell receptor beta chain sequence. Some clones are missing from TCRdb's copy, which holds only in-frame ones; the method was immunoSEQ multiplex PCR. The table lists over 100,000 clones, 80% to 95% of them singletons. This specimen comes from a study of control samples from healthy donors and cancer patients. The length of the CDR3 is 16 residues. The ends lost 4 bases at V and 7 bases at J; junction bases unmatched: 8. Germline V lookup: CDR1 SGDLS, CDR2 YYNGEE. This chain joins TRBV9 and TRBJ2-7, with 16 nucleotides matching TRBD2. This clonotype was obtained from a man between 18 and 29 years old in good health. Sequencing was performed on blood. CDR3 coding DNA: TGTGCCAGCAGCATGACCGGGACTAGCGGGGGGGATGAGCAGTACTTC. It is translated as CASSMTGTSGGDEQYF.